One TCR beta chain is described in this entry. Trimming shortened V by 0 bases and J by 0 bases, and 10 bases separated the two germline ends. The CDR3 is made up of 16 amino acids. Germline V CDR1 and CDR2: SGHRS, YFSETQ. Data came from immunoSEQ multiplex PCR; TCRdb stores just in-frame clones and leaves some out. The repertoire holds approximately 44,000 clones, with 86% as singletons. This sample was taken from a study of OX40 agonist ivuxolimab in advanced cancers. This sequence was found in an adult with an advanced solid tumor such as melanoma, head and neck, liver or kidney cancer. V is TRBV5-1 and J is TRBJ2-1; D remains ambiguous. The sequences come from CD4+ or CD8+ T cells sorted from blood, collected in a trial of the OX40 agonist ivuxolimab. In nucleotides, the CDR3 is TGCGCCAGCAGCTTGGTGGCCATCAGCTCCTACAATGAGCAGTTCTTC. It encodes CASSLVAISSYNEQFF.